The present TCR beta chain was sequenced within a study of cytomegalovirus exposure and HLA in healthy donors. Study-wide background: Unique TCRs from HLA-typed donors, approximately 80 million of them, were held in an early data release.

PCR amplification relied on 60 Vbeta primers (plus 13 Jbeta primers). Generated by immunoSEQ multiplex PCR, the TCRdb table keeps only in-frame clones and is missing some. The profile covers 100,000 or so clones, with less than 85% appearing a single time and 7.5% to 9% taken by the ten largest. CDR3 length: 14 amino acids. V lost 3 bases, J lost 3 bases, and 12 bases lay in between. Germline loops: CDR1 SGHTA, CDR2 FQGNSA. Sequencing was carried out using PBMCs. The chain couples TRBV7-2 to TRBJ2-7, with a possible D match to TRBD2 (6 bases). This TCR was sampled from a middle-aged man in good health and CMV-seropositive. CDR3: CASSFRGGVYEQYF. Written as DNA, the CDR3 is TGTGCCAGCAGCTTTCGCGGAGGGGTCTACGAGCAGTACTTC.